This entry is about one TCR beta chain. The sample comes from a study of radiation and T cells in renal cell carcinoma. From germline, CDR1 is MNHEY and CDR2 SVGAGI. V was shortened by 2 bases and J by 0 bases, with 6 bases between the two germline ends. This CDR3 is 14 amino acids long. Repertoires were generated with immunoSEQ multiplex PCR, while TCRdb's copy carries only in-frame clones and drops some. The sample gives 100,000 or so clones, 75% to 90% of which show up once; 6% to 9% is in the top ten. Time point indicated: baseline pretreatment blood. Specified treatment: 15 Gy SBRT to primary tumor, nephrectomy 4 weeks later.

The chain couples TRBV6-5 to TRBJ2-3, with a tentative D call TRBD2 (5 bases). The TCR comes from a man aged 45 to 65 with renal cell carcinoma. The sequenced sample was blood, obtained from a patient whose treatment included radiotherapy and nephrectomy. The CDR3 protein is CASSYKRSTDTQYF. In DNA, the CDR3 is TGTGCCAGCAGTTACAAGCGGAGCACAGATACGCAGTATTTT.